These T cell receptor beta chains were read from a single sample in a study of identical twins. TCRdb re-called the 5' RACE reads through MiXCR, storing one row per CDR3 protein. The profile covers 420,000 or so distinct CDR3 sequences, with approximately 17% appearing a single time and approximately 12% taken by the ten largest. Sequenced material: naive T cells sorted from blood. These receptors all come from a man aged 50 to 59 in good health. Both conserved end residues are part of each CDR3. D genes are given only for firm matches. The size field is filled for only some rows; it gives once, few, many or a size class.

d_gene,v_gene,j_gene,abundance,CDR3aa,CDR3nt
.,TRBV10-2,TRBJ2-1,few,CASSESTLNNEQFF,TGCGCCAGCAGTGAGTCGACGCTTAACAATGAGCAGTTCTTC
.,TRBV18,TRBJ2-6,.,CASSPGRVSGANVLTF,TGTGCCAGCTCACCAGGGCGGGTCTCTGGGGCCAACGTCCTGACTTTC
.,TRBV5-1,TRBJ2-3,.,CASSFTGFTDTQYF,TGCGCCAGCAGCTTTACAGGTTTCACAGATACGCAGTATTTT
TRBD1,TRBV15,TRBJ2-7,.,CATSRHPGTVADEQYF,TGTGCCACCAGCAGACACCCCGGGACAGTCGCCGACGAGCAGTACTTC
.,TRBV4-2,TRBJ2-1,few,CASSQDQLGAWNEQFF,TGTGCCAGCAGCCAAGATCAATTGGGGGCCTGGAATGAGCAGTTCTTC
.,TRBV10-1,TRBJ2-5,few,CASSESSRETQYF,TGCGCCAGCAGTGAGTCGAGCCGAGAGACCCAGTACTTC
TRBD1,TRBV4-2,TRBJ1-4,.,CASSRDRSEKLFF,TGTGCCAGCAGCCGGGACAGGAGTGAAAAACTGTTTTTT
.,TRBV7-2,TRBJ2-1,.,CASSPRTSLYNEQFF,TGTGCCAGCAGCCCCAGGACATCGCTCTACAATGAGCAGTTCTTC
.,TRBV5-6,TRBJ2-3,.,CASSLWNRPTDTQYF,TGTGCCAGCAGCTTGTGGAACCGACCCACAGATACGCAGTATTTT
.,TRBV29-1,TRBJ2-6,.,CSVDGGSGANVLTF,TGCAGCGTTGATGGGGGTTCCGGGGCCAACGTCCTGACTTTC
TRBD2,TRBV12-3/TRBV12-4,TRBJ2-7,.,CASSLGEGYKSYEQYF,TGTGCCAGCAGTTTAGGGGAGGGGTATAAGTCGTACGAGCAGTACTTC
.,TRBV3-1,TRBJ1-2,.,CASSQVTGSSGYTF,TGTGCCAGCAGCCAAGTTACAGGGTCGAGCGGCTACACCTTC
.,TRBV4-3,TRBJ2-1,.,CASSQDAEYNEQFF,TGCGCCAGCAGCCAAGACGCCGAATACAATGAGCAGTTCTTC
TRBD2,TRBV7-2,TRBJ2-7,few,CASSLDAGGSYEQYF,TGTGCCAGCAGCTTAGATGCGGGGGGCTCCTACGAGCAGTACTTC
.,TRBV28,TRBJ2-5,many,CASSLSGGGTETQYF,TGTGCCAGCAGTTTAAGCGGCGGTGGGACAGAGACCCAGTACTTC
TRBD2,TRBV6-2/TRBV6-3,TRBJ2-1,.,CASSYELAGGTYNEQFF,TGTGCCAGCAGTTACGAACTAGCGGGAGGGACCTACAATGAGCAGTTCTTC
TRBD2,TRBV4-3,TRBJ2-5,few,CASSQDWLAGVGETQYF,TGCGCCAGCAGCCAAGATTGGCTAGCGGGAGTGGGGGAGACCCAGTACTTC
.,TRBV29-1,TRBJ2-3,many,CSVHLVDTQYF,TGCAGCGTCCATCTAGTGGATACGCAGTATTTT
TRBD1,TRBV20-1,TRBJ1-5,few,CSASEGAGVEHF,TGCAGTGCTAGCGAGGGGGCGGGTGTTGAGCATTTT
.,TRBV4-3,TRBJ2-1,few,CASSQDRAGSDEQFF,TGCGCCAGCAGCCAAGATAGGGCAGGGAGCGATGAGCAGTTCTTC
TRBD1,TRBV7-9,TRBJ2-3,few,CASSPKTGVDTQYF,TGTGCCAGCAGCCCAAAGACAGGGGTCGATACGCAGTATTTT
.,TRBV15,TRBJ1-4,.,CATSRDAVFNEKLFF,TGTGCCACCAGCAGAGACGCAGTATTTAATGAAAAACTGTTTTTT
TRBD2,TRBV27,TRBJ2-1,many,CASSSIWTSGSNEQFF,TGTGCCAGCAGTTCCATCTGGACTAGCGGGAGCAATGAGCAGTTCTTC
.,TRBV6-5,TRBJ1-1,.,CASLENTEAFF,TGTGCCAGCCTAGAGAACACTGAAGCTTTCTTT
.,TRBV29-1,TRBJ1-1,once,CSVERQLNTEAFF,TGCAGCGTTGAACGGCAGCTGAACACTGAAGCTTTCTTT
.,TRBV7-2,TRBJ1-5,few,CASSLLGVTGQPQHF,TGTGCCAGCAGCTTACTAGGCGTTACCGGACAGCCCCAGCATTTT
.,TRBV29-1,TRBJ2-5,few,CSVEDPSGRGQETQYF,TGCAGCGTTGAAGATCCCTCGGGGAGGGGGCAAGAGACCCAGTACTTC
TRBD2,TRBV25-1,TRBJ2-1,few,CASSEIRVAGGSYNEQFF,TGTGCCAGCAGTGAAATTCGGGTAGCGGGAGGATCCTACAATGAGCAGTTCTTC
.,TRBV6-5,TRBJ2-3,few,CASSYSAGWGTDTQYF,TGTGCCAGCAGTTACAGTGCAGGGTGGGGCACAGATACGCAGTATTTT
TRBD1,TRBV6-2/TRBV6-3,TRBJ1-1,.,CASSLRQGYSNTEAFF,TGTGCCAGCAGCCTCAGACAGGGGTATTCGAACACTGAAGCTTTCTTT
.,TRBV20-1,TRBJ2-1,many,CSVLGRRGSYNEQFF,TGCAGTGTCCTAGGACGGAGGGGCTCCTACAATGAGCAGTTCTTC
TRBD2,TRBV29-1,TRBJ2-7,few,CSVWLAGDYEQYF,TGCAGCGTTTGGCTAGCGGGGGACTACGAGCAGTACTTC
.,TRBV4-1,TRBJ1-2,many,CASSQDARAYGYTF,TGCGCCAGCAGCCAAGATGCCAGGGCCTATGGCTACACCTTC